This T cell receptor beta chain was sequenced during a study of blood T cell repertoires in COVID-19. Assay: immunoSEQ multiplex PCR; the TCRdb copy retains only in-frame clones and omits some. The table lists fewer than 250,000 clones, 84% of them singletons. Germline CDR1 is MNHEY and CDR2 is SMNVEV (reference sequence). The trim removed 0 bases at V and 8 bases at J, leaving 6 bases unmatched. This CDR3 contains 15 residues. The TCR comes from a man aged 45-65 years with acute or convalescent COVID-19. This sequence joins TRBV27 and TRBJ1-4; 7 nucleotides match TRBD1. Sample: peripheral blood. CDR3 nucleotides: TGTGCCAGCAGTTTATCCGCGGACAGGTGGGAAAAACTGTTTTTT. It codes for CASSLSADRWEKLFF.